This paragraph reports one T cell receptor (beta chain). What antigen it recognizes has not been identified. The sample holds no much larger clone one base away, and base qualities are not on file. Trimming at the junction amounts to 7 bases on V and 8 bases on J, and the germline ends lie 24 bases apart. Sequences SGHRS (CDR1) and YFSETQ (CDR2) are obtained from the germline V gene. The CDR3 measures 15 amino acids from cysteine to phenylalanine. The CDR3 DNA has 45 bases and is translated from base 1. The donors were healthy, HIV-negative adults who had no recently reported acute infections or vaccinations. Only Caucasian adults living in Nashville, Tennessee, USA were represented among the donors. CD4+ T cells were enriched through magnetic negative selection, after which naive cells were positively selected on CD45RA and the remaining negative fraction served as the memory subset. Blood was obtained by leukapheresis, after which PBMCs were separated by Ficoll-Histopaque density gradient centrifugation and cryopreserved in liquid nitrogen vapor phase. Analytical flow cytometry was used to check the purity and quantity of each magnetically sorted T cell population. Genomic DNA was isolated from each sorted fraction and quantified by UV absorbance on a Nanodrop 2000c.

This sample was taken from a study of shared clonotypes between healthy human individuals (dated by TCRdb to between 2020 and 2021). For the wider study: The cohort included a few men and a couple of women between 18 and 49 years of age. For each donor, three plates each were used for CD4 naive and CD4 memory, two plates were used for CD8 naive, and one plate was used for CD8 memory. To estimate repertoire size and how much clonotypes are shared between individuals, the study performed deep sequencing of blood TCR repertoires from five healthy adults. To increase sequencing depth and limit assay-specific biases, different laboratories used diverse techniques to prepare libraries and sequence TCR repertoires. Each donor's leukapheresis produced roughly between roughly 0.85 and 9 billion PBMCs.

TCR CDR3 regions were amplified from genomic DNA by multiplex PCR using the deep immunoSEQ assay. Extracted genomic DNA from each cell subset was distributed evenly across all wells of several immunoSEQ 96-well plates, and each plate was treated as a replicate. For sorted subsets, each replicate PCR was loaded with around 220 ng genomic DNA, equivalent to 30,000 or so T cell genomes. Purified libraries were measured with a Qubit 3.0 fluorometer, size-checked on a Bioanalyzer 2100, and measured again with the KAPA Library Quantification kit. A separate single-read 150-cycle Illumina NextSeq 550 flow cell was used to sequence each immunoSEQ 96-well plate. In the original analysis: Because the immunoSEQ output held only junctional sequences and lacked quality scores, the filtering could not match the filtering applied to full-length reads. To assign V/J genes and CDR3, sequences were annotated using PyIR, a Python wrapper for IgBLAST v1.9, with IMGT germline references. Reads were filtered out if the reads had weak V/J assignments (E-value above 1e-6), no CDR3, stop codons, out-of-frame junctions, or ambiguous translated residues. V3J clonotypes were defined by identical inferred V gene, J gene, and CDR3 amino acid sequence. To compute the percentage overlap between repertoires, the number of shared unique clonotypes was divided by the size of the smaller repertoire. RTK rarefaction, the Chao1 estimator, and Recon v2.1 estimates of unobserved clonotypes were used to assess repertoire richness. Generation probabilities for all TCRbeta clonotypes obtained by the gDNA method from four donors were computed using OLGA. The source is immuneACCESS, and TCRdb retained only in-frame sequences with V and J called. Part of the clones is not carried over; for the studies checked, unresolved V genes explain less than half of this, and the remainder is unexplained. The V and J calls and clone size were taken over from that table, and D and trimming were inferred from the DNA. Here the sample has around 700,000 clones; about 78% occur a single time. Approximately 1.8% of the sample is held by the ten biggest clonotypes.

What the research found in general, with its limitations: Even with the large sequencing depth, rarefaction of the sorted-subset datasets indicated that sequencing was incomplete. The genetic and exposure-history diversity represented was limited by the small number of donors. Naive subsets generally had larger estimated clonotype richness than memory subsets. Sharing across several donors was observed for approximately 5% of naive CD4, over 3% of naive CD8, roughly 2.4% of memory CD4, and approximately 0.41% of memory CD8 clonotypes. Clonotypes shared by all four sorted-subset donors showed higher generation probabilities than non-shared clonotypes. Pairwise subsampling indicated that sequencing depth was expected to affect the degree of clonotype sharing among donors. Sampling was restricted to blood, and TCR repertoires in tissues likely differ from the TCR repertoires found in blood.

Recombination joined TRBV5-1 with TRBJ1-2, with a weak D call of TRBD1 (6 bases match). Sample: memory CD4+ T cells sorted from blood. The cell subset or site tag for this specimen amounts to: CD45RA-negative fraction. This receptor was taken from a woman in her twenties or thirties in good health. The DNA reads as follows: TGCGCCAGCCAAAATCCGGGACAAATAATCGGCGGCTACACCTTC. Translated, it gives CASQNPGQIIGGYTF. Supplemented by the reference TRBV5-1 and TRBJ1-2 proteins around the CDR3, the complete variable domain is KAGVTQTPRYLIKTRGQQVTLSCSPISGHRSVSWYQQTPGQGLQFLFEYFSETQRNKGNFPGRFSGRQFSNSRSEMNVSTLELGDSALYLCASQNPGQIIGGYTFGSGTRLTVV.